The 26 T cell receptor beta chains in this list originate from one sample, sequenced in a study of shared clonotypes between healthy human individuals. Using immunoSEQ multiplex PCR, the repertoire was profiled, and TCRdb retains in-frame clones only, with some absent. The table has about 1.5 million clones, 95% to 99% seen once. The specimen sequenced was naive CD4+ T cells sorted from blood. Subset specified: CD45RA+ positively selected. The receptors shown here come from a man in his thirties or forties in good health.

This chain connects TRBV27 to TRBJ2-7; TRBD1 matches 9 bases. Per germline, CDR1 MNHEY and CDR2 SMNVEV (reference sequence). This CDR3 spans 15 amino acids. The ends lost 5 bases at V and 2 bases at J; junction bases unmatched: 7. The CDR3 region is CASSPGQGKTYEQYF. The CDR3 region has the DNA TGTGCCAGCAGTCCTGGACAGGGGAAGACCTACGAGCAGTACTTC.

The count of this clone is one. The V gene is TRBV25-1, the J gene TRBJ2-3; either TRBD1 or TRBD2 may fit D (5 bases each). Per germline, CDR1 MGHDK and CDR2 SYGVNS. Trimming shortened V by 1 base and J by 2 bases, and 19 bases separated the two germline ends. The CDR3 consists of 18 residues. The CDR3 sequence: CASSESQGSGAATDTQYF. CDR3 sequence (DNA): TGTGCCAGCAGTGAATCTCAAGGGTCCGGGGCGGCCACAGATACGCAGTATTTT. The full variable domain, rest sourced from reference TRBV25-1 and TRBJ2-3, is EADIYQTPRYLVIGTGKKITLECSQTMGHDKMYWYQQDPGMELHLIHYSYGVNSTEKGDLSSESTVSRIRTEHFPLTLESARPSHTSQYLCASSESQGSGAATDTQYFGPGTRLTVL.

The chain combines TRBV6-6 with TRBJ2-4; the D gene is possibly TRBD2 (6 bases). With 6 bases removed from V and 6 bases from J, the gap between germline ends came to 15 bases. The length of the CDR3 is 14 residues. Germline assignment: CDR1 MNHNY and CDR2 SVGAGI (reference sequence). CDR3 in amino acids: CASSKLGGSNIQYF. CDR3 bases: TGTGCCAGCAGCAAGCTGGGGGGTTCAAACATTCAGTACTTC.

The DNA for the CDR3 is TGCGCCAGCAGCTTGGATGTGGACTACTCCTACGAGCAGTACTTC. Protein: CASSLDVDYSYEQYF. The chain has TRBV5-1 and TRBJ2-7; maybe TRBD2 (6 bases). The CDR3 runs 15 residues. Germline CDR1 and CDR2: SGHRS and YFSETQ. Trimming stripped 0 bases from V and 0 bases from J, with 10 bases between.

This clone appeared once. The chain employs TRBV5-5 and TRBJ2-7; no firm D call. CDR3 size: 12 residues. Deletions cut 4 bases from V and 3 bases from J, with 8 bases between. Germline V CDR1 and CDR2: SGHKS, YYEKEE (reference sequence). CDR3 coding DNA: TGTGCCAGCAGCCAAACTAACTACGAGCAGTACTTC. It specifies CASSQTNYEQYF.

The CDR3 loop is CASSLFRVGQVADTQYF. For the CDR3, the DNA is TGTGCCAGCAGCTTGTTTAGAGTTGGACAGGTGGCAGATACGCAGTATTTT. The V call is TRBV5-5, the J call TRBJ2-3; 7 bases are shared with TRBD1. Germline V gene data show CDR1 as SGHKS and CDR2 as YYEKEE (reference sequence). This CDR3 comprises 17 residues. The V and J ends lost 1 base and 4 bases, in that order; junction bases with no gene match: 12.

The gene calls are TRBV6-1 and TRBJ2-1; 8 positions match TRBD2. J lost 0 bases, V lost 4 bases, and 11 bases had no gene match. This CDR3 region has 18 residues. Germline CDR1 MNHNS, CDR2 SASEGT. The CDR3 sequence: CASSGLTSATSSYNEQFF. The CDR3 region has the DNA TGTGCCAGCAGTGGACTGACTAGCGCCACGAGCTCCTACAATGAGCAGTTCTTC.

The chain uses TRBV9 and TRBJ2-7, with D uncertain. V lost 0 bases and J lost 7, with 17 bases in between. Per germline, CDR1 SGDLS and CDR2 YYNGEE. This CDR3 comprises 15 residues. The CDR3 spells CASSVVDGPLWEQYF. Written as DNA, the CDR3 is TGTGCCAGCAGCGTAGTAGACGGGCCGCTATGGGAGCAGTACTTC.

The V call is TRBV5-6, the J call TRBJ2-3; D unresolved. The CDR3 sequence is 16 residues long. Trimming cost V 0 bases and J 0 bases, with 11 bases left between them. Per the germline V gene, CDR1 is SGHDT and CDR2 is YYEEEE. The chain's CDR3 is CASSLEQLTSTDTQYF. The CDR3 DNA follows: TGTGCCAGCAGCTTGGAGCAACTTACTAGCACAGATACGCAGTATTTT.

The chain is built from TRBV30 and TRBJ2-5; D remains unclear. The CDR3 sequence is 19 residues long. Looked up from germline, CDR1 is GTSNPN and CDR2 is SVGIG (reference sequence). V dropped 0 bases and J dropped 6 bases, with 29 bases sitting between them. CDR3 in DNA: TGTGCCTGGAGTGTACACCGCCCATCGTACAGTGGGGATACAAAGACCCAGTACTTC. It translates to CAWSVHRPSYSGDTKTQYF.

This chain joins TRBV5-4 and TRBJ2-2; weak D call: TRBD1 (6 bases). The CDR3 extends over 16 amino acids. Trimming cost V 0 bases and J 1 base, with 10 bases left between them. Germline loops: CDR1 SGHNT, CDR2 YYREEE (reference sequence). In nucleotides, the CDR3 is TGTGCCAGCAGCTTGGGAACACAGGGGAACACCGGGGAGCTGTTTTTT. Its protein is CASSLGTQGNTGELFF.

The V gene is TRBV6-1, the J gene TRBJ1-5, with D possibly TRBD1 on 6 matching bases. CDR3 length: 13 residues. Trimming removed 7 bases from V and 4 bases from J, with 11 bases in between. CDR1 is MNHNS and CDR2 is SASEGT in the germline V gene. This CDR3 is CASTQTGNQPQHF. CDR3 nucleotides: TGTGCCAGCACGCAAACAGGGAATCAGCCCCAGCATTTT.

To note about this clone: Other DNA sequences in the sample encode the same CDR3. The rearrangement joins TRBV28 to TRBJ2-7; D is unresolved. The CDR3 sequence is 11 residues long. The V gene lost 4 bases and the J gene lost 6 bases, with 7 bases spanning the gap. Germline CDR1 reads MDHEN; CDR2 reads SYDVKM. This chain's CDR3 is CASSSPREQYF. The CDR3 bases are TGTGCCAGCAGTTCCCCGCGCGAGCAGTACTTC.

The CDR3 DNA follows: TGTGCCAGCATAACCGGACAGGGGGCCTACAATGAGCAGTTCTTC. Its protein product is CASITGQGAYNEQFF. J is TRBJ2-1 and V is TRBV28; TRBD1 matches at 10 bases. V dropped 7 bases and J dropped 2; count of bases not matched to a gene: 5. The CDR3 loop spans 15 amino acids. Per germline, CDR1 MDHEN and CDR2 SYDVKM.

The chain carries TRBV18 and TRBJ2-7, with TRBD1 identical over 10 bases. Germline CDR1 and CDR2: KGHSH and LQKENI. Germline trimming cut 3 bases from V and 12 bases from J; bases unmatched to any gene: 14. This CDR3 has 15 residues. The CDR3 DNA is TGTGCCAGCTCACCTCTGGGACAGGGGAGGGGTATGCGGTACTTC. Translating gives CASSPLGQGRGMRYF.

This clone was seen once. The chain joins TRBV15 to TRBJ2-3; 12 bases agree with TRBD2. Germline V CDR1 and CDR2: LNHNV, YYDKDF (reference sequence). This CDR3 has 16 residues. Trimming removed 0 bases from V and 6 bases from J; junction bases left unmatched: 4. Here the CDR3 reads CATSRDQLAGGDTQYF. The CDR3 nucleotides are TGTGCCACCAGCAGAGATCAGCTAGCGGGAGGGGATACGCAGTATTTT.

The CDR3, as DNA: TGTGCCAGCAGTTTAACCGGAACAGGAGTAGTGGAGACCCAGTACTTC. This gives the protein CASSLTGTGVVETQYF. The V call is TRBV28, the J call TRBJ2-5; a weak D match, TRBD1 (5 bases). The germline V gene encodes CDR1 MDHEN and CDR2 SYDVKM. Between the trimmed V and J ends, which lost 2 bases and 5 bases, there was a span of 18 bases. The CDR3 covers 16 residues.

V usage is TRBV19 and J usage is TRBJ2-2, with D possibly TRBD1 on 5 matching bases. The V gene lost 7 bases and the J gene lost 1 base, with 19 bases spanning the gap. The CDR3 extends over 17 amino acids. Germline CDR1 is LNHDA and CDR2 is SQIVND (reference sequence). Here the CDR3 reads CASKGWSLTVNTGELFF. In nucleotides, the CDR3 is TGTGCCAGTAAGGGGTGGAGTCTGACAGTGAACACCGGGGAGCTGTTTTTT.

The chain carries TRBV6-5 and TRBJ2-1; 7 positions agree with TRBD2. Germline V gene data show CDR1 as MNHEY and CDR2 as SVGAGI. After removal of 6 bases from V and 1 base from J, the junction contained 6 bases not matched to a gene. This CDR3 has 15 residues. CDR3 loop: CASSPGLVSYNEQFF. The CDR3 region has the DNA TGTGCCAGCAGCCCCGGACTAGTTTCCTACAATGAGCAGTTCTTC.

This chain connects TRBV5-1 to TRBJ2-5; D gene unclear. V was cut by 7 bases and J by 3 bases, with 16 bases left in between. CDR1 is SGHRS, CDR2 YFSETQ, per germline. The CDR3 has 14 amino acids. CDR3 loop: CASSRATVEETQYF. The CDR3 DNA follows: TGCGCCAGCTCCCGGGCCACGGTGGAAGAGACCCAGTACTTC.

In nucleotides, the CDR3 is TGTGCCAGCAGTGTGCCGGGAGCAGATACGCAGTATTTT. Its protein product is CASSVPGADTQYF. The rearrangement joins TRBV6-1 to TRBJ2-3, with D possibly TRBD2 on 6 matching bases. Trimming removed 4 bases at V and 4 bases at J, with 9 bases between. Germline CDR1 is MNHNS and CDR2 is SASEGT. The CDR3 has 13 residues.

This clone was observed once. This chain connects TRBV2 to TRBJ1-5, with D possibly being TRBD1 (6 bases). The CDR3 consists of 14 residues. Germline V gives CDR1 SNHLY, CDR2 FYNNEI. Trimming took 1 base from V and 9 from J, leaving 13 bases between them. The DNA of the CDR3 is TGTGCCAGCAGTGAAGTCACAGGGCGGCTGCCCCAGCATTTT. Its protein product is CASSEVTGRLPQHF.

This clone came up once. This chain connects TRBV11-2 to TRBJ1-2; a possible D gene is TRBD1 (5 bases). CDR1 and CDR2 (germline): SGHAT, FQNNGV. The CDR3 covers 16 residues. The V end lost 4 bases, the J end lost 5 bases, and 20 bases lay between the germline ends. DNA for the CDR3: TGTGCCAGCAGCTCAGTCCAAGCCGGGGCATTTTATGGCTACACCTTC. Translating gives CASSSVQAGAFYGYTF.

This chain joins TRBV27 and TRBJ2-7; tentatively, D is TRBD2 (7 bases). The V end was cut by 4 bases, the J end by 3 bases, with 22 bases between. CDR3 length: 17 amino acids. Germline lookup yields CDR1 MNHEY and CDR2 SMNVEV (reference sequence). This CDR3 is CASSSLIRGGPLYEQYF. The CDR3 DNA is TGTGCCAGCAGTTCCCTCATAAGGGGGGGCCCCCTCTACGAGCAGTACTTC.

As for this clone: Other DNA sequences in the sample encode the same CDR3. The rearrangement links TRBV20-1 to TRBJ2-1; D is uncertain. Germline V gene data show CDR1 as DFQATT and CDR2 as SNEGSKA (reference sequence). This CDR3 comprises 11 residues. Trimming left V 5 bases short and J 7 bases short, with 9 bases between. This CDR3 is CSAAPLNEQFF. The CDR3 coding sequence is TGCAGTGCTGCCCCACTGAATGAGCAGTTCTTC.

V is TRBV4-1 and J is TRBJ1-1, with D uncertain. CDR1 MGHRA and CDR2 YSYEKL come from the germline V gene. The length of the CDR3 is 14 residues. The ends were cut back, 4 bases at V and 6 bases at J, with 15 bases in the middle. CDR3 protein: CASSPYPRDPEAFF. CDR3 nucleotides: TGCGCCAGCAGCCCCTATCCCCGGGATCCTGAAGCTTTCTTT.